This T cell receptor beta chain was sequenced in a study of cytomegalovirus exposure and HLA in healthy donors. The CDR3 is made up of 16 amino acids. The germline V gene encodes CDR1 MDHEN and CDR2 SYDVKM. V lost 4 bases, J lost 3 bases, and 15 bases lay in between. The PCR had 60 Vbeta and 13 Jbeta primers. Generated by immunoSEQ multiplex PCR, the TCRdb table keeps only in-frame clones and is missing some. The top ten clones hold 6.7% of a sample with around 160,000 clones, 65% to 85% of them seen once. Sequencing was done on a sample of PBMCs. This TCR came from a woman aged 35 to 49 in good health and CMV-seropositive. The chain couples TRBV28 to TRBJ1-4, with a tentative D call TRBD1 (5 bases). CDR3 residues: CASSSNPGTSNEKLFF. CDR3 DNA: TGTGCCAGCAGTTCTAATCCCGGGACTTCTAATGAAAAACTGTTTTTT.